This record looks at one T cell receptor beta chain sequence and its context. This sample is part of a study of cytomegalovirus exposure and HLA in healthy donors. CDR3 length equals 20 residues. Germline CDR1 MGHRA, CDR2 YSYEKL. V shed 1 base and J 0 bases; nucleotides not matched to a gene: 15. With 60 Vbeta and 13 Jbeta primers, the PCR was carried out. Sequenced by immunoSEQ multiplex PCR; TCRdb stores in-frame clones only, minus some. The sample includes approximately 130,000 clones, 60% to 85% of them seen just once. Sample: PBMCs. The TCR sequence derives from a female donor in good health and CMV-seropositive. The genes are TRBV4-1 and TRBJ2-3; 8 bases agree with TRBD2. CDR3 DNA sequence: TGCGCCAGCAGCCAAGTGGGGGCGGCGGCTAGCGGGTATAGCACAGATACGCAGTATTTT. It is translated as CASSQVGAAASGYSTDTQYF.